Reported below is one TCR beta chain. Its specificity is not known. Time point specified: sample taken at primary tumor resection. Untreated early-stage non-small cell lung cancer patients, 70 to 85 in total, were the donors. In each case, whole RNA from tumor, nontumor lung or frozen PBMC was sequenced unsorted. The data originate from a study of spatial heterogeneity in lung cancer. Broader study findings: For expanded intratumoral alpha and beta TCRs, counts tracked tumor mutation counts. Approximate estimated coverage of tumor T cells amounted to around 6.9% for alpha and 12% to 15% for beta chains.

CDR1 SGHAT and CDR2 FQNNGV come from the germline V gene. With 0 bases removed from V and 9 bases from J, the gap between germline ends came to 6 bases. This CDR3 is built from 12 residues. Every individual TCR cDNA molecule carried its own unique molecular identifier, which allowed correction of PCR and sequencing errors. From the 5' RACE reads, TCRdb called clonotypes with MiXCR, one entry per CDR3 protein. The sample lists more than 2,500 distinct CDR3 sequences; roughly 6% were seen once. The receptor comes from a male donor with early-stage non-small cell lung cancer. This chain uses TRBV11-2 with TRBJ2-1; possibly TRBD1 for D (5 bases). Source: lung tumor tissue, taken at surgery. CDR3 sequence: CASSLDRGEQFF. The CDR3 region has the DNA TGTGCCAGCAGCTTAGATAGGGGTGAGCAGTTCTTC.